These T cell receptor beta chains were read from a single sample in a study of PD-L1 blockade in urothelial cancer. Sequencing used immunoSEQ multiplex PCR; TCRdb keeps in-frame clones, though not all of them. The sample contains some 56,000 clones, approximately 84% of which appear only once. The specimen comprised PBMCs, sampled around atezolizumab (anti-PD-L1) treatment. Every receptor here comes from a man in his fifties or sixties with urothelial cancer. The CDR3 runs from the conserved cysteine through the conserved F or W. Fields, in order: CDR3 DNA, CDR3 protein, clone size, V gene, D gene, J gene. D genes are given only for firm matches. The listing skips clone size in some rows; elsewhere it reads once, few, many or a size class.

TGTGCCAGCAGCACCTACTCCCGGACTAGCGGGAGGGCCGGGGCAGATACGCAGTATTTT,CASSTYSRTSGRAGADTQYF,.,TRBV13,TRBD2,TRBJ2-3
TGTGCCAGTACGAGGACGGACACGAACACCGGGGAGCTGTTTTTT,CASTRTDTNTGELFF,.,TRBV19,.,TRBJ2-2
TGTGCCAGCAGCACCTCGGGGCGGGAGTTAGGCACAGATACGCAGTATTTT,CASSTSGRELGTDTQYF,.,TRBV21-1,.,TRBJ2-3
TGTGCCAGCAGCCCGACAGCTAGCAATCAGCCCCAGCATTTT,CASSPTASNQPQHF,.,TRBV6-5,.,TRBJ1-5
TGTGCCAGCTCACCCGGGACAGGGGGGATTGCTGGAAACACCATATATTTT,CASSPGTGGIAGNTIYF,once,TRBV18,TRBD1,TRBJ1-3
TGCGCCAGCAGTGCAAGGAGCGGACTAGCGGGAGGGTACGGGGAGCTGTTTTTT,CASSARSGLAGGYGELFF,.,TRBV10-1,TRBD2,TRBJ2-2
TGTGCCAGTAGTATGCCAACCAGGGGGGTGGAGGAAGAAAAACTGTTTTTT,CASSMPTRGVEEEKLFF,.,TRBV19,TRBD1,TRBJ1-4
TGTGCCAGCAGGACTAGGGGGCCGGACACTGAAGCTTTCTTT,CASRTRGPDTEAFF,.,TRBV6-5,TRBD1,TRBJ1-1
TGTGCCACCAGCAGAGATGGGGGGGTTGGGGCCAACGTCCTGACTTTC,CATSRDGGVGANVLTF,.,TRBV15,TRBD2,TRBJ2-6
TGTGCCATCAGTGACGGGACTAGCGGGGGTTCAGATACGCAGTATTTT,CAISDGTSGGSDTQYF,.,TRBV10-3,TRBD2,TRBJ2-3
TGTGCCTGGAGAGGGACGGGGGTGGAGACCCAGTACTTC,CAWRGTGVETQYF,.,TRBV30,.,TRBJ2-5
TGTGCCAGCAGTGTAACAGGGTGGGGCTATGGCTACACCTTC,CASSVTGWGYGYTF,.,TRBV6-1,.,TRBJ1-2
TGCGCCAGCAGTGGACAAGGCCCACACTACGAGCAGTACTTC,CASSGQGPHYEQYF,.,TRBV10-2,.,TRBJ2-7
TGTGCCAGTAGGGTGACAGGGGGAAATGGCTACACCTTC,CASRVTGGNGYTF,.,TRBV19,TRBD1,TRBJ1-2